This T cell receptor beta chain was identified during a study of OX40 agonist ivuxolimab in advanced cancers. Study at large: The group had a mean age of around 64 years, ranged from about 20 to 79, and was 80% to 85% male.

CDR1 and CDR2 (germline): SNHLY, FYNNEI. The CDR3 contains 13 residues. J lost 3 bases, V lost 6 bases, and 3 bases had no gene match. Generated by immunoSEQ multiplex PCR, the TCRdb table keeps only in-frame clones and is missing some. The table records around 79,000 clones, 88% of them present only once. Findings and limits, study-wide: CD8+ T cells were the subset that, on average, had more expanded clones than CD4+.

Remarks on this clone: Its antigen remains unidentified.

The chain recombines TRBV2 with TRBJ2-7; 9 bases fit TRBD1. The sequence derives from an adult with an advanced solid tumor such as melanoma, head and neck, liver or kidney cancer. The specimen was CD4+ or CD8+ T cells sorted from blood, collected in a trial of the OX40 agonist ivuxolimab. The CDR3 bases are TGTGCCAGCAGCAGGGGACAGGGCTACGAGCAGTACTTC. Translation: CASSRGQGYEQYF.